The present T cell receptor (beta chain) was sequenced within a study of blood T cell repertoires in COVID-19. The method was immunoSEQ multiplex PCR; TCRdb's version includes in-frame clones alone and lacks a portion of them. The sample carries around 210,000 clones, 85% recorded once. This TCR was recovered from a man in his sixties with COVID-19, enrolled during active disease. Sequenced: peripheral blood.

The CDR3 DNA reads as TGCAGCGTTCAGGGGATTGAGCAGTTCTTC. Protein product: CSVQGIEQFF. The rearrangement links TRBV29-1 to TRBJ2-1; TRBD1 might be the D (6 bases). Trimming cost V 5 bases and J 9 bases, with 8 bases left between them. Germline V gives CDR1 SQVTM, CDR2 ANQGSEA. The CDR3 extends over 10 amino acids.